The clone carrying this T cell receptor beta chain was counted once. These data come from a study of cytomegalovirus exposure and HLA in healthy donors. V lost 5 bases to trimming and J lost 0 bases, with 14 bases between them. Germline CDR1 and CDR2: SGHTA and FQGNSA. This CDR3 spans 16 amino acids. Repertoires were generated with immunoSEQ multiplex PCR, while TCRdb's copy carries only in-frame clones and drops some. The sample has roughly 150,000 clones, around 90% seen once. The rearrangement uses TRBV7-2 and TRBJ1-5, with a tentative D call TRBD1 (6 bases). Sequenced material: PBMCs. This receptor was obtained from a woman between 18 and 29 years old in good health and CMV-seropositive. Here the CDR3 reads CASSPPEQGSNQPQHF. The CDR3, as DNA: TGTGCCAGCAGCCCGCCCGAACAGGGTAGCAATCAGCCCCAGCATTTT.